The source of this T cell receptor (beta chain) is a study of T cell responses to AZD1222 COVID-19 vaccine (dated by TCRdb to about 2021). At the level of the whole study: AZD1222 recipients whose second dose came at about 4 weeks and those whose second dose came at about 12 weeks were combined into one group, since spike-specific TCR depth and breadth did not differ between the two schedules. A total of 233 trial participants underwent TCR sequencing, of whom roughly 210 had received two doses of AZD1222 and about 25 had received two doses of the MenACWY control vaccine. Trial participants were enrolled by age into subgroups of 18-55, 56-69 and 70-plus years, and roughly 150, 30 and 60 TCR-sequenced participants, respectively, were included in these subgroups.

Based on the germline V gene, the CDR1 and CDR2 sequences are SNHLY and FYNNEI. Spanning cysteine to phenylalanine, the CDR3 consists of 15 amino acids. Left in the record is the CDR3 DNA by itself, 45 bases read in frame from the first base. V loses 3 bases, J loses 0 bases, and the germline ends lie 11 bases apart. According to the study, the label for this sample's time point signals: baseline before first vaccination. Vaccinee samples came from UK trials COV001 and COV002, including a single-blind randomized controlled phase 2/3 trial of AZD1222 (ChAdOx1 nCoV-19) in healthy adults. Trial participant PBMC samples were collected at day 0 and day 28 after the second dose for TCRbeta chain sequencing. The study at large found these results: A significant rise in spike-specific TCR breadth and depth was observed after two AZD1222 doses relative to day 0 and relative to MenACWY recipients. The 56-69-year group was small, and its depth increase did not reach significance, likely because of low power. Reportedly, almost half of the unique spike-specific TCRs recognized epitopes lying outside the regions that are mutated in the B.1.351 and B.1.1.7 variants. Conclusions about previously exposed vaccinees were limited because only six AZD1222 recipients were SARS-CoV-2 seropositive at baseline. Because no day 14 peak-response samples were available, repertoires were characterized only after the peak T cell response. Participants were mostly white British and included more females than males, and it was suggested by the authors that clonal diversity may have been underestimated. Vaccine-associated CD4 TCRs spanned the whole spike protein, with dominant responses in regions 160-218 and 743-854.

As concerns this clone: The antigen it recognizes is unknown. Per-base quality was not reported, and no clone a single base away is much larger than it.

The CDR3 regions of human TCRbeta chains were analyzed by immunosequencing. Turning to the authors' computational methods: Repertoire TCRs were checked for matches against a reference library of SARS-CoV-2-specific TCRs that had been generated using the MIRA antigen-specificity platform. Breadth meant the fraction of unique TCRs that were SARS-CoV-2-associated, whereas depth meant the fraction of total T cells that were SARS-CoV-2-associated. Each spike-specific TCR was assigned to its reactive spike region and to a CD4 or CD8 class using the MIRA data. Log10-transformed breadth and depth values were compared by one-way ANOVA with Sidak's multiple comparisons tests. The source is immuneACCESS, and TCRdb retained only in-frame sequences with V and J called. Part of the clones is not carried over; for the studies checked, unresolved V genes explain less than half of this, and the remainder is unexplained. V, J and clone size reflect that table, while D and trimming were determined from the DNA. Recorded for this sample are over 85,000 clones; 81% of them occurred a single time. Roughly 5% of the sample rests with the top ten.

This chain joins TRBV2 to TRBJ1-1, with a tentative D gene TRBD1 over 6 matching bases. This clonotype was obtained from an adult in good health. Source: peripheral blood, taken on day 0 of AZD1222 vaccination. The CDR3 protein: CASSEYRVMNTEAFF. The DNA is as follows: TGTGCCAGCAGTGAGTACAGGGTCATGAACACTGAAGCTTTCTTT.